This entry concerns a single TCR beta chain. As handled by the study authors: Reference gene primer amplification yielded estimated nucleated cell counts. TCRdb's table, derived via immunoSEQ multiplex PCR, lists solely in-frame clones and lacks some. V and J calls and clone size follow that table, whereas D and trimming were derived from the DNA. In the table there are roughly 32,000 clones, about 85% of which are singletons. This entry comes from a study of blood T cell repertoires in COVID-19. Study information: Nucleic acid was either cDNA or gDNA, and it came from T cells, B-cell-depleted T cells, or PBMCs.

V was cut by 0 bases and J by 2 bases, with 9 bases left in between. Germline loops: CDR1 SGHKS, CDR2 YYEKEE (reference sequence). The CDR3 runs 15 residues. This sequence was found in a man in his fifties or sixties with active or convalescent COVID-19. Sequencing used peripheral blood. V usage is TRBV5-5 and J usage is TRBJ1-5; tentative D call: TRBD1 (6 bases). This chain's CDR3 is CASSLVDSGNQPQHF. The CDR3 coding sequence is TGTGCCAGCAGCTTGGTGGACAGTGGCAATCAGCCCCAGCATTTT. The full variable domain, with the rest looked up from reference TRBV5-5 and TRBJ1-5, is DAGVTQSPTHLIKTRGQQVTLRCSPISGHKSVSWYQQVLGQGPQFIFQYYEKEERGRGNFPDRFSARQFPNYSSELNVNALLLGDSALYLCASSLVDSGNQPQHFGDGTRLSIL.